Listed below are T cell receptor beta chains from one sample, sequenced in a study of technical replicates of blood from a few donors. Assay: immunoSEQ multiplex PCR; the TCRdb copy retains only in-frame clones and omits some. The sample has over 85,000 clones, roughly 95% seen once. Specimen: T cells isolated from PBMCs. The receptors come from a human donor in good health. CDR3s include the opening cysteine and the closing phenylalanine or tryptophan. The order of the fields is D gene, clone size, V gene, J gene, CDR3 protein, CDR3 DNA. A D gene is named only where the DNA matches it firmly. Expanded clones are given a class, and other clones once, few, many or no size at all.

TRBD2	.	TRBV29-1	TRBJ2-3	CSVPTSGISTDTQYF	TGCAGCGTTCCGACTAGCGGGATTAGCACAGATACGCAGTATTTT
.	.	TRBV30	TRBJ2-3	CAWSGAGSTDTQYF	TGTGCCTGGAGTGGGGCAGGGTCGACAGATACGCAGTATTTT
.	.	TRBV7-9	TRBJ2-2	CASSLKDYLTGELFF	TGTGCCAGCAGCTTAAAGGACTACTTAACCGGGGAGCTGTTTTTT
.	.	TRBV5-4	TRBJ2-7	CASSFSGYEQYF	TGTGCCAGCAGCTTCAGCGGTTACGAGCAGTACTTC
TRBD1	once	TRBV6-5	TRBJ2-7	CASSRDSYEQYF	TGTGCCAGCAGCCGGGACAGCTACGAGCAGTACTTC
.	.	TRBV27	TRBJ2-3	CASSLVGALYTDTQYF	TGTGCCAGCAGTTTAGTTGGGGCTCTGTATACAGATACGCAGTATTTT
.	.	TRBV7-9	TRBJ2-7	CASHGPEGEQYF	TGTGCCAGCCATGGTCCCGAGGGCGAGCAGTACTTC
.	.	TRBV2	TRBJ1-2	CASSALGVEGYTF	TGTGCCAGCAGTGCTTTAGGGGTAGAGGGCTACACCTTC
TRBD2	.	TRBV9	TRBJ2-3	CASSLLSGATDTQYF	TGTGCCAGCAGCTTACTTAGCGGGGCCACAGATACGCAGTATTTT
.	.	TRBV20-1	TRBJ1-1	CSALNTEAFF	TGCAGTGCTCTAAACACTGAAGCTTTCTTT
TRBD1	.	TRBV6-5	TRBJ2-7	CASRAGQGQSYEQYF	TGTGCCAGCAGGGCGGGACAGGGGCAATCCTACGAGCAGTACTTC
.	.	TRBV7-8	TRBJ1-2	CASSLASTPYGYTF	TGTGCCAGCAGCTTAGCAAGTACTCCCTATGGCTACACCTTC
TRBD1	.	TRBV4-2	TRBJ1-4	CASSQDRGFNEKLFF	TGTGCCAGCAGCCAGGACAGGGGCTTTAATGAAAAACTGTTTTTT
.	.	TRBV5-1	TRBJ2-5	CASSLTSEETQYF	TGCGCCAGCAGCTTGACGTCAGAAGAGACCCAGTACTTC
TRBD2	.	TRBV6-5	TRBJ2-7	CASSYSSGRAAEQYF	TGTGCCAGCAGTTACTCGAGCGGGAGGGCCGCAGAGCAGTACTTC
.	.	TRBV7-8	TRBJ1-4	CASSLGSVNEKLFF	TGTGCCAGCAGCTTAGGCTCGGTGAATGAAAAACTGTTTTTT
.	.	TRBV4-1	TRBJ1-1	CASSTTGPTEAFF	TGCGCCAGCAGCACTACAGGGCCCACTGAAGCTTTCTTT
.	once	TRBV28	TRBJ1-2	CATLQGRDYGYTF	TGTGCCACTTTACAGGGTCGTGACTATGGCTACACCTTC
.	.	TRBV7-3	TRBJ2-6	CASSLSGGNSGANVLTF	TGTGCCAGCAGCTTATCAGGGGGGAACTCTGGGGCCAACGTCCTGACTTTC
.	few	TRBV5-3	TRBJ1-1	CARSFSGGTEAFF	TGTGCCAGAAGCTTCAGTGGAGGGACTGAAGCTTTCTTT
.	.	TRBV9	TRBJ1-4	CASSKESRARNEKLFF	TGTGCCAGCAGCAAAGAGAGTAGAGCACGGAATGAAAAACTGTTTTTT
TRBD1	.	TRBV5-1	TRBJ1-3	CASSLGGQGSGNTIYF	TGCGCCAGCAGCTTGGGCGGACAGGGATCTGGAAACACCATATATTTT
TRBD2	.	TRBV28	TRBJ2-1	CASSPLGGRAYNEQFF	TGTGCCAGCAGTCCCCTGGGCGGGAGGGCCTACAATGAGCAGTTCTTC
.	.	TRBV30	TRBJ1-6	CAWRGSYNSPLHF	TGTGCCTGGCGAGGGTCCTATAATTCACCCCTCCACTTT
TRBD1	.	TRBV2	TRBJ1-1	CASSLAGTGRAFF	TGTGCCAGCAGTCTCGCCGGGACAGGGCGGGCTTTCTTT
.	.	TRBV6-5	TRBJ2-1	CASSTYPSGNEQFF	TGTGCCAGCAGCACCTATCCCTCGGGCAATGAGCAGTTCTTC
.	.	TRBV4-2	TRBJ1-1	CASSPRTDGSMNTEAFF	TGTGCCAGCAGCCCCCGGACTGACGGATCCATGAACACTGAAGCTTTCTTT
.	.	TRBV29-1	TRBJ2-1	CSPARPNEQFF	TGCAGCCCCGCCAGGCCCAATGAGCAGTTCTTC
TRBD2	.	TRBV5-1	TRBJ2-3	CASSLAGGPTDTQYF	TGCGCCAGCAGCTTAGCGGGGGGCCCCACAGATACGCAGTATTTT